What follows are 25 T cell receptor beta chains derived from one specimen sequenced in a study of blood T cell repertoires in COVID-19. This table comes from immunoSEQ multiplex PCR, and its TCRdb copy is limited to in-frame clones, with some not included. The sample yields around 200,000 clones, 65% to 90% seen once. The sample consisted of peripheral blood. These receptors were collected from a man aged 45-65 years with acute or convalescent COVID-19.

The V and J genes are TRBV6-6 and TRBJ1-2; TRBD1 agrees at 7 bases. Germline assignment: CDR1 MNHNY and CDR2 SVGAGI (reference sequence). The CDR3 consists of 12 residues. The ends lost 5 bases at V and 7 bases at J; junction bases unmatched: 4. DNA of the CDR3: TGTGCCAGCAGTATAGACAGGGCTGGCTACACCTTC. Its translation is CASSIDRAGYTF.

This clone was counted once. J is TRBJ2-3 and V is TRBV5-5; D ambiguous. Germline V gene lookup returns CDR1 SGHKS and CDR2 YYEKEE (reference sequence). The V end was cut by 0 bases, the J end by 5 bases, with 10 bases between. This CDR3 region has 14 residues. The CDR3 region is CASSLAPPGDTQYF. The CDR3 DNA is TGTGCCAGCAGCTTGGCTCCCCCAGGAGATACGCAGTATTTT.

This chain connects TRBV5-4 to TRBJ1-1; perhaps TRBD1 as D (6 bases). Looked up from germline, CDR1 is SGHNT and CDR2 is YYREEE (reference sequence). Trimming cost V 3 bases and J 4 bases, with 16 bases left between them. The CDR3 has 15 amino acids. In nucleotides, the CDR3 is TGTGCCAGCAGCTCGAACAGGGCGAGGAGCACTGAAGCTTTCTTT. It specifies CASSSNRARSTEAFF.

This clone has a handful of counts. The chain couples TRBV5-1 to TRBJ1-1; no clear D. The CDR3 consists of 13 residues. Trimming removed 5 bases at V and 4 bases at J, with 12 bases between. Germline values: CDR1 SGHRS, CDR2 YFSETQ. The CDR3 is CASRVVLSTEAFF. The DNA for the CDR3 is TGCGCCAGCAGGGTAGTCTTGTCCACTGAAGCTTTCTTT.

CDR3 loop: CASSEGSGPWYEQYF. The CDR3 region has the DNA TGCGCCAGCAGTGAAGGTAGCGGGCCTTGGTACGAGCAGTACTTC. This sequence joins TRBV10-1 and TRBJ2-7; 7 nucleotides line up with TRBD2. V was pared by 3 bases and J by 4 bases, with 9 bases of the junction left unmatched. This CDR3 spans 15 amino acids. CDR1 is WNHNN and CDR2 is SYGVQD in the germline V gene (reference sequence).

The chain has TRBV6-4 and TRBJ1-1; D possibly corresponds to TRBD1 (5 bases). CDR3 length equals 14 residues. Trimming cost V 2 bases and J 4 bases, with 11 bases left between them. In germline, CDR1 is MRHNA, CDR2 SNTAGT. Here the CDR3 reads CASSDPGRPTEAFF. CDR3 DNA: TGTGCCAGCAGTGACCCAGGGCGTCCCACTGAAGCTTTCTTT.

This clone was observed a few times. V is TRBV4-1 and J is TRBJ2-7; perhaps TRBD2 as D (5 bases). Germline CDR1 and CDR2: MGHRA and YSYEKL. Between the trimmed V and J ends, which lost 0 bases and 7 bases, there was a span of 10 bases. The CDR3 covers 13 residues. The CDR3 DNA follows: TGCGCCAGCAGCCAAGAGGTTGGAGGAGAGCAGTACTTC. This translates into CASSQEVGGEQYF.

This CDR3 is CASFTGTYGEAFF. The CDR3 DNA reads TGTGCCAGCTTCACAGGGACGTATGGGGAAGCTTTCTTT. The chain joins TRBV19 to TRBJ1-1, with D possibly matching TRBD1 (6 bases). The CDR3 sequence is 13 residues long. V lost 9 bases and J 8 bases, leaving 19 bases between the germline ends. Germline V gene data show CDR1 as LNHDA and CDR2 as SQIVND (reference sequence).

The count of this clone is one. The genes are TRBV11-3 and TRBJ2-1, with 12 bases lining up with TRBD2. V was clipped by 5 bases and J by 7 bases; unmatched bases: 3. Per germline, CDR1 SGHNT and CDR2 YENEEA. The CDR3 consists of 14 residues. The CDR3 nucleotides read TGTGCCAGCAGCCGGACTAGCGGGGCGAATGAGCAGTTCTTC. Protein sequence: CASSRTSGANEQFF.

As concerns this clone: Within the sample, other DNA sequences also encode this same CDR3. The rearrangement joins TRBV3-1 (or the pseudogene TRBV3-2) to TRBJ2-5; 9 bases agree with TRBD2. Germline CDR1 and CDR2: LGHDT and YNNKEL (reference sequence). V was pared by 4 bases and J by 2 bases, with 2 bases of the junction left unmatched. The CDR3 is made up of 14 amino acids. This CDR3 reads CASSPTSGQETQYF. The CDR3 DNA follows: TGTGCCAGCAGCCCCACTAGCGGGCAAGAGACCCAGTACTTC.

The chain has TRBV27 and TRBJ1-3, with D hard to call. V dropped 8 bases and J dropped 0 bases, with 8 bases sitting between them. Germline V lookup: CDR1 MNHEY, CDR2 SMNVEV (reference sequence). This CDR3 comprises 13 residues. DNA of the CDR3: TGTGCCAGCTCGGGAAACTCTGGAAACACCATATATTTT. Encoded protein: CASSGNSGNTIYF.

The chain is built from TRBV11-3 and TRBJ1-1; D not resolved. The V gene's germline CDR1 is SGHNT and CDR2 YENEEA. V lost 0 bases and J 3 bases, leaving 5 bases between the germline ends. This CDR3 spans 13 amino acids. CDR3 sequence: CASSLEEDTEAFF. The CDR3 bases are TGTGCCAGCAGCTTAGAGGAGGACACTGAAGCTTTCTTT.

In its sample, this clone was seen once. The chain has TRBV6-5 and TRBJ1-5; D might be TRBD1 (6 bases). The CDR3 loop spans 13 amino acids. Germline CDR1 reads MNHEY; CDR2 reads SVGAGI. The germline V and J ends were trimmed by 6 bases and 7 bases, with 13 bases remaining between them. As DNA, the CDR3 is TGTGCCAGCAGCGACAGGCGTGAGCAGCCCCAGCATTTT. Its translation is CASSDRREQPQHF.

The chain has TRBV9 and TRBJ1-3; TRBD1 might be the D (6 bases). This CDR3 spans 16 amino acids. V was trimmed by 4 bases and J by 0 bases, leaving 14 bases between them. CDR1 and CDR2 from the germline V gene are SGDLS and YYNGEE. In DNA, the CDR3 is TGTGCCAGCAGCCCACAACAGGGATACTCTGGAAACACCATATATTTT. This sequence encodes CASSPQQGYSGNTIYF.

The chain recombines TRBV6-5 with TRBJ1-5; 7 bases match TRBD1. V dropped 10 bases and J dropped 3; count of bases not matched to a gene: 12. Germline V CDR1 and CDR2: MNHEY, SVGAGI. The CDR3 is 15 residues long. The CDR3 region has the DNA TGTGCCACCTTGCCGGGACAGCCGACCAATCAGCCCCAGCATTTT. Encoded protein: CATLPGQPTNQPQHF.

The J gene is TRBJ2-7, the V gene TRBV2; maybe TRBD1 (5 bases). CDR1 and CDR2 (germline): SNHLY, FYNNEI. The CDR3 contains 14 residues. The V end was cut by 5 bases, the J end by 6 bases, with 17 bases between. CDR3 sequence: CASSRQFLIFEQYF. The CDR3 region has the DNA TGTGCCAGCAGTAGACAGTTCCTTATCTTCGAGCAGTACTTC.

This rearrangement joins TRBV7-2 to TRBJ2-6, with 7 bases fitting TRBD2. Germline-derived CDR1 and CDR2 are SGHTA and FQGNSA. CDR3 length: 17 amino acids. Germline trimming cut 7 bases from V and 1 base from J; bases unmatched to any gene: 10. The DNA for the CDR3 is TGTGCCAGCACTCGCGCGGGGGTGGGTTCTGGGGCCAACGTCCTGACTTTC. Translating gives CASTRAGVGSGANVLTF. Full variable domain (remainder filled in from reference TRBV7-2 and TRBJ2-6): GAGVSQSPSNKVTEKGKDVELRCDPISGHTALYWYRQSLGQGLEFLIYFQGNSAPDKSGLPSDRFSAERTGGSVSTLTIQRTQQEDSAVYLCASTRAGVGSGANVLTFGAGSRLTVL.

V and J are TRBV24-1 and TRBJ2-1, with 9 bases fitting TRBD1. Germline CDR1 reads KGHDR; CDR2 reads SFDVKD. V gave up 6 bases and J gave up 7 bases; unmatched junction bases: 3. The length of the CDR3 is 13 residues. The CDR3 here is CATSKQGANEQFF. The DNA for the CDR3 is TGTGCCACCAGTAAACAGGGGGCGAATGAGCAGTTCTTC.

This chain links TRBV5-1 with TRBJ1-1, with D perhaps matching TRBD1 (5 bases). The length of the CDR3 is 14 residues. V lost 4 bases and J lost 1, with 11 bases in between. Per the germline V gene, CDR1 is SGHRS and CDR2 is YFSETQ. CDR3 sequence reads: CASSPDGQNTEAFF. DNA for the CDR3: TGCGCCAGCAGCCCTGATGGACAGAACACTGAAGCTTTCTTT.

V is TRBV5-6 and J is TRBJ1-2; D is perhaps TRBD1 (6 bases). The CDR3 is 13 residues long. V dropped 4 bases and J dropped 2 bases, with 9 bases sitting between them. Germline V gives CDR1 SGHDT, CDR2 YYEEEE. CDR3 sequence reads: CASSVQGNYGYTF. The CDR3 DNA reads as TGTGCCAGCAGCGTACAGGGAAACTATGGCTACACCTTC.

The chain joins TRBV11-2 to TRBJ1-2, with D tentatively TRBD1 (5 bases). Trimming stripped 0 bases from V and 5 bases from J, with 10 bases between. This CDR3 spans 14 amino acids. CDR1 is SGHAT, CDR2 FQNNGV, per germline. Here the CDR3 reads CASSLDGAEYGYTF. CDR3 nucleotides: TGTGCCAGCAGCTTAGATGGGGCAGAGTATGGCTACACCTTC.

The table lists this clone with a few counts. The chain is built from TRBV5-4 and TRBJ1-2; no clear D. Per the germline V gene, CDR1 is SGHNT and CDR2 is YYREEE (reference sequence). Trimming took off 3 bases at V and 1 base at J, with 13 bases between the two ends. The CDR3 extends over 15 amino acids. The CDR3 DNA reads as TGTGCCAGCAGCTCGGACTCATCGATTAACTATGGCTACACCTTC. Translated, it gives CASSSDSSINYGYTF.

V usage is TRBV5-6 and J usage is TRBJ2-4; D not resolved. The CDR3 sequence is 13 residues long. The ends were cut back, 4 bases at V and 0 bases at J, with 5 bases in the middle. Germline assignment: CDR1 SGHDT and CDR2 YYEEEE. The CDR3 coding sequence is TGTGCCAGCAGCGAGATAGCCAAAAACATTCAGTACTTC. This sequence encodes CASSEIAKNIQYF.

The chain links TRBV5-4 to TRBJ2-2; TRBD2 might be the D (5 bases). Trimming took 0 bases from V and 0 from J, leaving 9 bases between them. Looked up from germline, CDR1 is SGHNT and CDR2 is YYREEE (reference sequence). This CDR3 is 16 amino acids long. Here the CDR3 DNA reads TGTGCCAGCAGCTTGGCGGGGTTTTCGAACACCGGGGAGCTGTTTTTT. This encodes CASSLAGFSNTGELFF. The full variable domain, completed using reference TRBV5-4 and TRBJ2-2, is ETGVTQSPTHLIKTRGQQVTLRCSSQSGHNTVSWYQQALGQGPQFIFQYYREEENGRGNFPPRFSGLQFPNYSSELNVNALELDDSALYLCASSLAGFSNTGELFFGEGSRLTVL.

V gene TRBV7-9 combines with J gene TRBJ1-2, with D hard to call. The CDR3 extends over 14 amino acids. Germline values: CDR1 SEHNR, CDR2 FQNEAQ (reference sequence). Trimming cost V 2 bases and J 8 bases, with 15 bases left between them. CDR3 protein: CASSLSLTAGGYTF. The CDR3 DNA is TGTGCCAGCAGCTTATCCCTCACAGCTGGCGGCTACACCTTC.